The clone carrying this T cell receptor beta chain was counted at least ten times. Its antigen is not identified. The length of the CDR3 is 21 residues. From germline, CDR1 is SGHTA and CDR2 FQGNSA. V gave up 2 bases and J gave up 1 base; unmatched junction bases: 18. TCRdb independently ran MiXCR on the reads; one entry per CDR3 protein. The sample lists around 260,000 distinct CDR3 sequences; roughly 9.1% were seen once. The sample is drawn from a study of T cell repertoires in cytomegalovirus infection. Study-wide background: Shared public TCR beta signatures pointed to both CMV infection and a matching HLA type.

Findings and limits, study-wide: HLA-C-restricted TCR beta clonotypes specific for CMV led the ex vivo response. Using cumulative public TCR beta family frequency, the authors identified those who carried CMV together with the relevant HLA.

The receptor was derived from a human donor in good health (CMV status not recorded). Some clones in this sample may be carry-over from other donors' samples. The chain links TRBV7-2 to TRBJ2-3; 10 bases are a match to TRBD2. The sequencing input was PBMCs. The CDR3 DNA reads TGTGCCAGCAGCTTATCAGACTCTATCTTCCTAGCGGGAGTTGGCACAGATACGCAGTATTTT. The encoded protein is CASSLSDSIFLAGVGTDTQYF.